One and the same sample provided the 19 T cell receptor beta chains below, sequenced in a study of T cells in tumors after PD-1 blockade (dated by TCRdb to about 2019). The time point label corresponds to: before anti-PD-1 therapy. Library preparation employed the immunoSEQ multiplex PCR assay. Here the immuneACCESS table is served through TCRdb, limited to in-frame sequences with V and J called. Missing clones are a known gap in these copies; in checked studies unresolved V genes cover under half, and the rest lacks a known reason. For this sample there are some 43,000 clones; 81% appear just once. The ten largest make up roughly 4% of the sample. Sequenced here: PBMCs, sampled before anti-PD-1 treatment. The receptors stem from a human donor with basal cell carcinoma.

V and J are TRBV7-9 and TRBJ1-4, with 8 positions matching TRBD1. Germline CDR1 is SEHNR and CDR2 is FQNEAQ (reference sequence). V lost 5 bases, J lost 8 bases, and 10 bases stayed unmatched. The CDR3 covers 15 residues. The DNA for the CDR3 is TGTGCCAGCAGCATCCCGGGACAGGTTGGGGAAAAACTGTTTTTT. As protein: CASSIPGQVGEKLFF.

J is TRBJ2-7 and V is TRBV20-1; 7 bases agree with TRBD1. After removal of 7 bases from V and 4 bases from J, the junction contained 4 bases not matched to a gene. The V gene's germline CDR1 is DFQATT and CDR2 SNEGSKA (reference sequence). The CDR3 runs 11 residues. CDR3: CSVLQGYEQYF. The CDR3 DNA reads as TGCAGTGTTTTACAGGGGTACGAGCAGTACTTC.

This chain connects TRBV18 to TRBJ1-1; 7 bases align to TRBD1. Trimming at V came to 6 bases and at J to 4 bases, leaving 2 bases not matched to a gene. Germline CDR1 is KGHSH and CDR2 is LQKENI. The length of the CDR3 is 12 residues. The CDR3 nucleotides read TGTGCCAGCTCCCAGGGGGTCACTGAAGCTTTCTTT. This translates into CASSQGVTEAFF.

The chain joins TRBV15 to TRBJ2-2, with D uncertain. Trimming left V 8 bases short and J 1 base short, with 11 bases between. This CDR3 is 14 amino acids long. Looked up from germline, CDR1 is LNHNV and CDR2 is YYDKDF (reference sequence). CDR3 in amino acids: CATGYFQNTGELFF. In DNA, the CDR3 is TGTGCCACCGGGTACTTCCAGAACACCGGGGAGCTGTTTTTT.

This chain connects TRBV19 to TRBJ1-2; D perhaps matches TRBD1 (5 bases). Per the germline V gene, CDR1 is LNHDA and CDR2 is SQIVND (reference sequence). The CDR3 is made up of 15 amino acids. The V end was cut by 7 bases, the J end by 8 bases, with 23 bases between. In nucleotides, the CDR3 is TGTGCCAGTACCTCCCTGGGAGGGGAACGTCAGGGCTACACCTTC. The encoded protein is CASTSLGGERQGYTF.

This clone was observed a single time. CDR3 DNA sequence: TGTGCCAGCAGTAAGATGTGGACGAATGAACTTGGTGAAGCTTTCTTT. This codes for CASSKMWTNELGEAFF. V usage is TRBV27 and J usage is TRBJ1-1; D not resolved. Germline V CDR1 and CDR2: MNHEY, SMNVEV (reference sequence). Trimming pared 5 bases from V and 7 bases from J, leaving 23 bases between. The CDR3 loop spans 16 amino acids.

The genes are TRBV5-6 and TRBJ1-5; the D is unclear. The CDR3 consists of 14 residues. V was pared by 3 bases and J by 5 bases, with 12 bases between. Germline assignment: CDR1 SGHDT and CDR2 YYEEEE. The CDR3 DNA reads TGTGCCAGCAGCTACCTAAAAGGAGATCAGCCCCAGCATTTT. This sequence encodes CASSYLKGDQPQHF.

This chain links TRBV3-1 (or the pseudogene TRBV3-2) with TRBJ1-1; possibly TRBD1 for D (5 bases). This CDR3 spans 16 amino acids. Germline-derived CDR1 and CDR2 are LGHDT and YNNKEL (reference sequence). Trimming pared 7 bases from V and 5 bases from J, leaving 23 bases between. CDR3 bases: TGTGCCAGCACCGACTCAGGGCTCGGGTTTAGGACTGAAGCTTTCTTT. Translation: CASTDSGLGFRTEAFF.

The gene calls are TRBV7-9 and TRBJ2-5, with TRBD2 identical over 12 bases. Germline V lookup: CDR1 SEHNR, CDR2 FQNEAQ (reference sequence). Unmatched junction bases numbered 0, after V lost 6 bases and J lost 1 base. The CDR3 has 14 residues. This CDR3 reads CASRLAGGQETQYF. The DNA of the CDR3 is TGTGCCAGCAGACTAGCGGGGGGCCAAGAGACCCAGTACTTC.

This chain joins TRBV19 and TRBJ1-2; D gene uncertain. Trimming left V 4 bases short and J 8 bases short, with 17 bases between. Germline CDR1 and CDR2: LNHDA and SQIVND (reference sequence). CDR3 length: 14 amino acids. The CDR3 DNA reads as TGTGCCAGTAGTACCTTGGACCGCGGCACGGGCTACACCTTC. Amino acids: CASSTLDRGTGYTF.

This chain connects TRBV2 to TRBJ2-1; TRBD2 aligns across 10 bases. The J segment lost 0 bases and the V segment lost 4 bases, leaving 0 bases of the junction unmatched. Germline assignment: CDR1 SNHLY and CDR2 FYNNEI. The CDR3 spans 15 residues. The CDR3 coding sequence is TGTGCCAGCAGTGCTAGCGGGGGCTCCTACAATGAGCAGTTCTTC. Its translation is CASSASGGSYNEQFF. The full variable domain, with the rest looked up from reference TRBV2 and TRBJ2-1, is EPEVTQTPSHQVTQMGQEVILRCVPISNHLYFYWYRQILGQKVEFLVSFYNNEISEKSEIFDDQFSVERPDGSNFTLKIRSTKLEDSAMYFCASSASGGSYNEQFFGPGTRLTVL.

V gene TRBV7-2 combines with J gene TRBJ1-1; unclear D gene. V was shortened by 2 bases and J by 4 bases, with 14 bases between the two germline ends. The length of the CDR3 is 15 residues. Germline V lookup: CDR1 SGHTA, CDR2 FQGNSA. CDR3 amino acids: CASSLSQTAGTEAFF. CDR3 sequence (DNA): TGTGCCAGCAGCTTAAGTCAGACGGCGGGCACTGAAGCTTTCTTT.

This chain uses TRBV5-5 with TRBJ1-5, with a weak D call TRBD1 (5 bases). V was pared by 0 bases and J by 9 bases, with 16 bases between. Germline lookup yields CDR1 SGHKS and CDR2 YYEKEE (reference sequence). The CDR3 totals 15 residues. CDR3 nucleotides: TGTGCCAGCAGCTTGGAGATAGGGGAATATTTGCCCCAGCATTTT. It yields the protein CASSLEIGEYLPQHF.

The chain recombines TRBV5-1 with TRBJ2-7, with unresolved D. Germline V gene sequence: CDR1 SGHRS, CDR2 YFSETQ. Between the trimmed V and J ends, which lost 4 bases and 0 bases, there was a span of 14 bases. This CDR3 region has 15 residues. CDR3 protein: CASSPQGPSSYEQYF. The CDR3 DNA reads as TGCGCCAGCAGCCCCCAAGGCCCGAGCTCCTACGAGCAGTACTTC.

V gene TRBV7-2 combines with J gene TRBJ2-1; no reliable D call. V lost 3 bases, J lost 0 bases, and 3 bases lay in between. The CDR3 runs to 13 residues. Germline lookup yields CDR1 SGHTA and CDR2 FQGNSA. The CDR3 sequence is CASSFNSYNEQFF. The CDR3 coding sequence is TGTGCCAGCAGCTTTAACTCCTACAATGAGCAGTTCTTC.

The J gene is TRBJ1-2, the V gene TRBV29-1; D is uncertain. The CDR3 totals 13 residues. Germline CDR1 is SQVTM and CDR2 is ANQGSEA. The ends were cut back, 2 bases at V and 1 base at J, with 8 bases in the middle. This CDR3 reads CSVERRDNYGYTF. The CDR3 coding sequence is TGCAGCGTTGAAAGGCGGGATAACTATGGCTACACCTTC.

This chain joins TRBV12-3 or TRBV12-4 and TRBJ1-2; D is undetermined. V lost 6 bases to trimming and J lost 3 bases, with 8 bases between them. This CDR3 region has 12 residues. The CDR3 is CASSTGDYGYTF. The CDR3 DNA reads TGTGCCAGCAGCACCGGGGACTATGGCTACACCTTC.

The chain combines TRBV20-1 with TRBJ2-2; 8 bases map to TRBD1. The V gene's germline CDR1 is DFQATT and CDR2 SNEGSKA (reference sequence). The CDR3 length is 16 residues. Trimming took 3 bases from V and 6 from J; bases not matched to a gene: 12. The CDR3 bases are TGCAGTGCTAGTAGCCGGACAGGGAGAAGATCCGGGGAGCTGTTTTTT. It codes for CSASSRTGRRSGELFF.

The chain couples TRBV18 to TRBJ2-2; 12 bases are shared with TRBD1. Germline values: CDR1 KGHSH, CDR2 LQKENI. The CDR3 extends over 16 amino acids. V lost 4 bases, J lost 7 bases, and 7 bases stayed unmatched. CDR3 region: CASSQAGQGAGGELFF. For the CDR3, the DNA is TGTGCCAGCTCACAAGCGGGACAGGGGGCCGGCGGGGAGCTGTTTTTT.